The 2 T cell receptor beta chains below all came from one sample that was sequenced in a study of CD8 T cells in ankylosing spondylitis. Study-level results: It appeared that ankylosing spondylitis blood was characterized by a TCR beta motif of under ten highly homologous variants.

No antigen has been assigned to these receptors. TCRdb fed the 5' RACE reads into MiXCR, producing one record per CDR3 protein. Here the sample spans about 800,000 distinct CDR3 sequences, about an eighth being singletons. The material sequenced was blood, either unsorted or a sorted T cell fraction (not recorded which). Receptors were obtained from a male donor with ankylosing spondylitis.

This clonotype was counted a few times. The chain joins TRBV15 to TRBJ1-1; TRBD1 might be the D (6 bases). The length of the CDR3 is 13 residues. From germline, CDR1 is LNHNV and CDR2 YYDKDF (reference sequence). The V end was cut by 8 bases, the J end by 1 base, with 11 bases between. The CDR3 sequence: CATARGANTEAFF. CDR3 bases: TGTGCCACCGCGCGGGGGGCGAACACTGAAGCTTTCTTT.

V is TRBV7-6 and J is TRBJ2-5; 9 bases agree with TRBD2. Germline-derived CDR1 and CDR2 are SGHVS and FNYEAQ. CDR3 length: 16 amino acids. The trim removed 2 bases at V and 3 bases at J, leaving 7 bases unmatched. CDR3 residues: CASSLLTPSGEETQYF. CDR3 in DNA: TGTGCCAGCAGCTTACTAACGCCTAGCGGGGAAGAGACCCAGTACTTC.